The next 27 T cell receptor beta chains were all read from a single sample in a study of siplizumab effects on memory and regulatory T cells. No antigen has been identified for these receptors. Only in-frame clones appear in the TCRdb table, and some are missing; sequencing was by immunoSEQ multiplex PCR. The table shows about 4,500 clones, with around 50% occurring only once. The authors cocultured the mixed lymphocyte reaction cells at 37 degrees C for over 5 days. The specimen sequenced was CFSE-low (dividing) CD4+ T cells sorted from an allogeneic mixed lymphocyte reaction. These receptor sequences come from a human donor in good health; the cells came from an allogeneic mixed lymphocyte reaction. Some clones in this sample may be carry-over from other donors' samples.

This CDR3 reads CASRALVGYGYTF. For the CDR3, the DNA is TGTGCCAGCAGAGCCCTAGTAGGCTATGGCTACACCTTC. J is TRBJ1-2 and V is TRBV6-5; D unresolved. The CDR3 runs 13 residues. The V gene lost 6 bases and the J gene lost 4 bases, with 12 bases spanning the gap. Germline V CDR1 and CDR2: MNHEY, SVGAGI.

This rearrangement joins TRBV7-8 to TRBJ1-5; the D is unclear. Germline values: CDR1 SGHVS, CDR2 FQNEAQ. V shed 2 bases and J shed 4 bases, with 6 bases lying between them. The CDR3 covers 13 residues. In nucleotides, the CDR3 is TGTGCCAGCAGCTTAACTAGGAATCAGCCCCAGCATTTT. Its translation: CASSLTRNQPQHF.

This clone was detected only a few times. The rearrangement links TRBV29-1 to TRBJ1-2, with D possibly being TRBD1 (5 bases). The CDR3 has 12 residues. Germline values: CDR1 SQVTM, CDR2 ANQGSEA. V was trimmed by 5 bases and J by 4 bases, leaving 11 bases between them. DNA for the CDR3: TGCAGCGTTTTACAGGTCATCTATGGCTACACCTTC. Protein: CSVLQVIYGYTF.

This clone was counted a few times. CDR3 loop: CASSFRTGHTEAFF. Here the CDR3 DNA reads TGTGCCAGCAGCTTTAGGACAGGGCACACTGAAGCTTTCTTT. V and J are TRBV5-6 and TRBJ1-1, with TRBD1 matching over 8 bases. CDR1 is SGHDT, CDR2 YYEEEE, per germline. Trimming cost V 2 bases and J 3 bases; bases outside gene matches: 3. The CDR3 has 14 residues.

The chain has TRBV6-1 and TRBJ2-6, with a possible D match to TRBD2 (6 bases). Trimming removed 6 bases at V and 10 bases at J, with 16 bases between. Germline CDR1 MNHNS, CDR2 SASEGT. CDR3 length: 14 residues. In DNA, the CDR3 is TGTGCCAGCAGGGCTTCGGGACTGATGAACGTCCTGACTTTC. This gives the protein CASRASGLMNVLTF.

This clone was recorded a few times. The gene calls are TRBV7-9 and TRBJ1-1; TRBD1 aligns across 8 bases. This CDR3 region has 14 residues. V lost 5 bases, J lost 6 bases, and 8 bases stayed unmatched. Germline V CDR1 and CDR2: SEHNR, FQNEAQ (reference sequence). The CDR3 coding sequence is TGTGCCAGCAGCCCGTCGCAGGGGGCCTCTGAAGCTTTCTTT. Its protein is CASSPSQGASEAFF.

The chain employs TRBV29-1 and TRBJ2-7, with D perhaps matching TRBD1 (6 bases). This CDR3 spans 15 amino acids. V dropped 6 bases and J dropped 8 bases, with 26 bases sitting between them. The germline gives CDR1 SQVTM, CDR2 ANQGSEA. The CDR3 spells CSVTGTALDRYKQYF. The DNA for the CDR3 is TGCAGCGTCACAGGGACGGCATTAGATAGGTACAAGCAGTACTTC.

V gene TRBV6-6 combines with J gene TRBJ1-5; D call uncertain. This CDR3 is 15 amino acids long. The V end was cut by 0 bases, the J end by 0 bases, with 6 bases between. Germline V gene lookup returns CDR1 MNHNY and CDR2 SVGAGI (reference sequence). The CDR3 is CASSYSEYSNQPQHF. The CDR3 nucleotides read TGTGCCAGCAGTTACTCAGAATATAGCAATCAGCCCCAGCATTTT.

The rearrangement uses TRBV2 and TRBJ1-2; D may be TRBD1 (5 bases). V gave up 7 bases and J gave up 3 bases, with 9 bases separating them. CDR3 size: 12 residues. Germline loops: CDR1 SNHLY, CDR2 FYNNEI. CDR3 region: CASTGRDYGYTF. The CDR3 DNA is TGTGCCAGCACGGGCAGGGACTATGGCTACACCTTC.

This clone was seen once. This chain joins TRBV6-4 and TRBJ2-7; tentatively, D is TRBD1 (6 bases). With 5 bases removed from V and 1 base from J, the gap between germline ends came to 15 bases. This CDR3 has 15 amino acids. Per the germline V gene, CDR1 is MRHNA and CDR2 is SNTAGT. The chain's CDR3 is CASSYMDRGSYEQYF. CDR3 in DNA: TGTGCCAGCAGTTACATGGACAGAGGATCCTACGAGCAGTACTTC.

This clone was found a few times. The genes are TRBV10-3 and TRBJ1-5; possible D gene TRBD1, 5 bases. Per germline, CDR1 ENHRY and CDR2 SYGVKD. V was clipped by 2 bases and J by 0 bases, with 11 bases between them. This CDR3 region has 16 residues. The CDR3 protein is CAISERDVGSNQPQHF. DNA for the CDR3: TGTGCCATCAGTGAGAGGGACGTTGGTAGCAATCAGCCCCAGCATTTT.

This chain joins TRBV4-1 and TRBJ1-5; D is perhaps TRBD1 (6 bases). The CDR3 loop spans 18 amino acids. The ends were cut back, 2 bases at V and 2 bases at J, with 19 bases in the middle. Germline values: CDR1 MGHRA, CDR2 YSYEKL. This CDR3 reads CASSQHRGGAMGNQPQHF. The CDR3 DNA reads TGCGCCAGCAGCCAACACCGAGGGGGGGCGATGGGCAATCAGCCCCAGCATTTT.

This sequence joins TRBV5-1 and TRBJ1-1; perhaps TRBD1 as D (6 bases). V shed 4 bases and J shed 1 base, with 17 bases lying between them. Germline CDR1 and CDR2: SGHRS and YFSETQ. The CDR3 has 16 residues. In DNA, the CDR3 is TGCGCCAGCAGCCCCGGACAGCTTGCCTGGAACACTGAAGCTTTCTTT. Protein: CASSPGQLAWNTEAFF.

This sequence joins TRBV19 and TRBJ2-2, with TRBD2 as a possible D gene (6 bases). CDR3 size: 14 residues. Trimming left V 2 bases short and J 6 bases short, with 10 bases between. CDR1 is LNHDA, CDR2 SQIVND, per germline (reference sequence). In nucleotides, the CDR3 is TGTGCCAGTAGTATAACTAGCTGGCCCGGGGAGCTGTTTTTT. Amino acid sequence: CASSITSWPGELFF.

This sequence joins TRBV6-6 and TRBJ1-5, with a tentative D call TRBD1 (5 bases). V was shortened by 0 bases and J by 7 bases, with 7 bases between the two germline ends. Germline-derived CDR1 and CDR2 are MNHNY and SVGAGI (reference sequence). The CDR3 runs to 13 residues. The CDR3, as DNA: TGTGCCAGCAGTTACTCGAGGGGACAGCCCCAGCATTTT. It codes for CASSYSRGQPQHF.

A single count supports this clone. The chain has TRBV5-1 and TRBJ2-1; D is unclear. Per the germline V gene, CDR1 is SGHRS and CDR2 is YFSETQ. The CDR3 has 13 amino acids. Trimming stripped 0 bases from V and 6 bases from J, with 7 bases between. The CDR3 sequence is CASSLVPSNEQFF. Written as DNA, the CDR3 is TGCGCCAGCAGCTTGGTTCCTAGCAATGAGCAGTTCTTC.

This clone showed up just a few times. V gene TRBV11-2 combines with J gene TRBJ2-5, with D perhaps TRBD2 (6 bases). The CDR3 runs to 15 residues. The germline gives CDR1 SGHAT, CDR2 FQNNGV. The V and J ends lost 3 bases and 4 bases respectively, with 15 bases between them. DNA of the CDR3: TGTGCCAGCAGCTTCGGTCCGACGGGGGTAGAGACCCAGTACTTC. As protein: CASSFGPTGVETQYF.

The chain employs TRBV7-2 and TRBJ1-2, with D possibly being TRBD1 (5 bases). Trimming took 3 bases from V and 7 from J, leaving 21 bases between them. Germline V gene sequence: CDR1 SGHTA, CDR2 FQGNSA. The CDR3 length is 16 residues. For the CDR3, the DNA is TGTGCCAGCAGCTTCACCGGGACTTCGGACTTATTTGGCTACACCTTC. Amino acid sequence: CASSFTGTSDLFGYTF.

The table lists this clone with a few counts. The gene calls are TRBV7-9 and TRBJ1-2; D gene unclear. This CDR3 contains 12 residues. V dropped 0 bases and J dropped 12 bases, with 11 bases sitting between them. Germline assignment: CDR1 SEHNR and CDR2 FQNEAQ (reference sequence). CDR3 region: CASSLARQVDTF. The CDR3 nucleotides read TGTGCCAGCAGCTTAGCGAGGCAGGTCGACACCTTC.

This clone was counted a few times. The CDR3 loop is CASSPGYNLKAFF. In nucleotides, the CDR3 is TGCGCCAGCAGTCCGGGATATAATCTGAAAGCTTTCTTT. The chain has TRBV10-1 and TRBJ1-1; no firm D call. This CDR3 region has 13 residues. V was shortened by 5 bases and J by 9 bases, with 16 bases between the two germline ends. Germline V gene data show CDR1 as WNHNN and CDR2 as SYGVQD (reference sequence).

This rearrangement joins TRBV25-1 to TRBJ2-3; tentative D call: TRBD1 (6 bases). This CDR3 spans 17 amino acids. Germline V gene lookup returns CDR1 MGHDK and CDR2 SYGVNS. The V and J ends lost 1 base and 3 bases respectively, with 17 bases between them. CDR3 amino acids: CASSEWEQGGRTDTQYF. CDR3 nucleotide sequence: TGTGCCAGCAGTGAATGGGAACAGGGCGGCAGGACAGATACGCAGTATTTT.

This clone has a handful of counts. This chain connects TRBV19 to TRBJ2-2; D is perhaps TRBD1 (6 bases). V was shortened by 1 base and J by 0 bases, with 9 bases between the two germline ends. The germline V gene encodes CDR1 LNHDA and CDR2 SQIVND (reference sequence). CDR3 length: 16 amino acids. CDR3 sequence: CASSIGGHANTGELFF. The DNA for the CDR3 is TGTGCCAGTAGTATAGGGGGACACGCGAACACCGGGGAGCTGTTTTTT.

The gene calls are TRBV7-2 and TRBJ2-2; D call uncertain. The V end was cut by 1 base, the J end by 2 bases, with 11 bases between. The CDR3 is 16 amino acids. The germline V gene has CDR1 SGHTA and CDR2 FQGNSA. The CDR3 loop reads CASSLVRNINTGELFF. CDR3 nucleotide sequence: TGTGCCAGCAGCTTAGTTCGAAACATTAACACCGGGGAGCTGTTTTTT.

The CDR3 nucleotides are TGTGCCAGCAGTTTTGCCTCCTCCGGGACGGAAACTGAAGCTTTCTTT. Protein product: CASSFASSGTETEAFF. V gene TRBV7-9 combines with J gene TRBJ1-1; D may be TRBD1 (5 bases). The length of the CDR3 is 16 residues. Per the germline V gene, CDR1 is SEHNR and CDR2 is FQNEAQ (reference sequence). V was clipped by 6 bases and J by 5 bases, with 22 bases between them.

The rearrangement uses TRBV6-5 and TRBJ1-1; D not certain. This CDR3 is built from 15 residues. V was trimmed by 2 bases and J by 3 bases, leaving 13 bases between them. Germline V gives CDR1 MNHEY, CDR2 SVGAGI. This chain's CDR3 is CASSYTATVDTEAFF. The CDR3 DNA sequence: TGTGCCAGCAGTTACACAGCAACGGTGGACACTGAAGCTTTCTTT.

There are a few counts of this clone. This sequence joins TRBV10-3 and TRBJ1-1; D call uncertain. V lost 2 bases and J lost 1, with 8 bases in between. The CDR3 covers 14 residues. Germline V gene data show CDR1 as ENHRY and CDR2 as SYGVKD. The CDR3 sequence: CAISELGTNTEAFF. The CDR3 DNA reads TGTGCCATCAGTGAGCTAGGAACGAACACTGAAGCTTTCTTT.

This chain links TRBV5-1 with TRBJ2-7, with 8 bases matching TRBD2. The CDR3 totals 15 residues. With 2 bases clipped from V and 5 bases from J, the junction kept 9 bases outside the gene matches. CDR1 SGHRS and CDR2 YFSETQ come from the germline V gene. CDR3 DNA: TGCGCCAGCAGCTTAGCGGGAGCGAGGGCAGACGAGCAGTACTTC. It translates to CASSLAGARADEQYF.